The T cell receptor (beta chain) under discussion was sequenced for a study of response to subunit inactivated influenza vaccine. TCRdb reprocessed the RT-PCR reads with MiXCR, giving one entry per CDR3 protein. Found here are roughly 620,000 distinct CDR3 sequences, around 11% of them singletons; the top ten hold 9.5% to 12%. Separately, the same data were catalogued under a study of T cells expressing NK-cell markers. That work adds: Scientists made TCR beta cDNA using 5'RACE template switching with UMIs. Eight donors were sequenced, seven testing HCMV-seropositive and one testing seronegative. With an anti-gamma-delta TCR antibody, sorting in several experiments was kept to alpha-beta TCR T cells. The same clonotypes also predominated in the CD3+CD56-NKG2C+ fraction of a few donors.

Here the sequenced sample was PBMCs from blood, taken on the day of vaccination. The receptor was isolated from a man aged 50-59 years who received an inactivated influenza vaccine.

CDR3 in amino acids: CATSREHLQGSQTDTQYF. In nucleotides, the CDR3 is TGTGCCACCAGCAGAGAACATTTACAGGGGAGTCAGACAGATACGCAGTATTTT. The V call is TRBV15, the J call TRBJ2-3; TRBD1 matches at 7 bases. Germline CDR1 reads LNHNV; CDR2 reads YYDKDF (reference sequence). This CDR3 spans 18 amino acids. The ends lost 0 bases at V and 3 bases at J; junction bases unmatched: 12.